This T cell receptor beta chain came from a study of blood T cells in healthy people across ages. Study-level results: Reliance upon unsorted PBMCs precluded definitive naive versus antigen-experienced comparison. Estimates drawn from one million T cells were deemed to understate diversity.

The sample holds a few counts of this clonotype. Antigen unknown. Through a sample-barcoded 5' primer and a J-beta primer mix, a second PCR was run for about 7 to 12 cycles. From the 5' RACE reads, TCRdb called clonotypes with MiXCR, one entry per CDR3 protein. The data show 1.5 million to 2 million distinct CDR3 sequences, with about 35% seen just once and over 9% held by the top ten. The ends lost 2 bases at V and 0 bases at J; junction bases unmatched: 9. The CDR3 loop spans 19 amino acids. Sequenced input: blood. The chain carries TRBV12-3 or TRBV12-4 and TRBJ2-3; 12 bases align to TRBD2. This sequence originates from a woman aged 30 to 39 in good health. The DNA for the CDR3 is TGTGCCAGCAGTTTAAGGCTAGCGGGGGGGGTAAGAAGCACAGATACGCAGTATTTT. Residues: CASSLRLAGGVRSTDTQYF.